These T cell receptor beta chains were read from a single sample in a study of T cells in Graves' hyperthyroidism and ophthalmopathy. TCRdb reprocessed the multiplex PCR reads via MiXCR and lists one record per CDR3 protein. The sample consists of fewer than 250,000 distinct CDR3 sequences, over 15% of them appearing once. The sequenced material came from blood. Receptors originate from a man aged 45-65 years with Graves' hyperthyroidism. CDR3s include the opening cysteine and the closing phenylalanine or tryptophan. A D gene is named only where the DNA matches it firmly. Rows may omit the clone size; those that give it use once, few, many or a size class.

TRBV15	TRBD1	TRBJ1-2	-	CATSKDRGGGGYTF	TGTGCCACCAGCAAGGACAGGGGAGGAGGTGGCTACACCTTC
TRBV12-3/TRBV12-4	-	TRBJ2-5	many	CASCVGGAETQYF	TGTGCCAGCTGCGTTGGGGGAGCGGAGACCCAGTACTTC
TRBV11-3	-	TRBJ1-6	few	CASSFGRGNSPLHF	TGTGCCAGCAGCTTTGGCAGGGGTAATTCACCCCTCCACTTT
TRBV20-1	TRBD2	TRBJ2-1	-	CSARGLAGVLGYEQFF	TGCAGTGCGAGAGGACTAGCGGGAGTCCTTGGCTATGAGCAGTTCTTC
TRBV6-2/TRBV6-3	-	TRBJ1-1	-	CASSKGTSEAFF	TGTGCCAGCAGCAAAGGGACCAGTGAAGCTTTCTTT
TRBV13	TRBD2	TRBJ2-1	many	CASSLETSGSSYNEQFF	TGTGCCAGCAGCTTAGAGACTAGCGGGAGCTCCTACAATGAGCAGTTCTTC
TRBV7-3	-	TRBJ2-3	many	CASSPSGPWGTDTQYF	TGTGCCAGCAGCCCAAGCGGGCCTTGGGGTACAGATACGCAGTATTTT
TRBV5-5	-	TRBJ1-3	few	CASSLNVNSGNTIYF	TGTGCCAGCAGCTTGAACGTAAACTCTGGAAACACCATATATTTT
TRBV20-1	-	TRBJ1-2	few	CSARDSSAIYGYTF	TGCAGTGCTAGAGACAGTAGTGCGATATATGGCTACACCTTC
TRBV6-2/TRBV6-3	-	TRBJ2-1	-	CAGGGIYDEQFF	TGTGCGGGCGGTGGGATCTACGATGAGCAGTTCTTC
TRBV2	-	TRBJ2-1	-	CASSSDWSSYNEQSF	TGTGCCAGCAGTTCCGACTGGAGCTCCTACAATGAGCAGTCCTTC
TRBV12-3/TRBV12-4	TRBD2	TRBJ2-1	many	CASTSGGWNEQFF	TGTGCCAGCACTAGCGGAGGATGGAATGAGCAGTTCTTC
TRBV24-1	TRBD1	TRBJ2-2	many	CATSVPGRGRTGELFF	TGTGCCACCAGTGTCCCGGGCAGGGGGCGCACCGGGGAGCTGTTTTTT
TRBV7-3	-	TRBJ1-1	few	CASSEQGSNTEAFF	TGTGCCAGCAGCGAACAGGGAAGTAACACTGAAGCTTTCTTT
TRBV20-1	-	TRBJ2-1	many	CSAQYWRKYNEQFF	TGCAGTGCTCAATACTGGAGGAAATACAATGAGCAGTTCTTC
TRBV4-1	TRBD1	TRBJ2-5	few	CASSQSGTGGVETQYF	TGCGCCAGCAGCCAGTCCGGGACAGGGGGCGTTGAGACCCAGTACTTC